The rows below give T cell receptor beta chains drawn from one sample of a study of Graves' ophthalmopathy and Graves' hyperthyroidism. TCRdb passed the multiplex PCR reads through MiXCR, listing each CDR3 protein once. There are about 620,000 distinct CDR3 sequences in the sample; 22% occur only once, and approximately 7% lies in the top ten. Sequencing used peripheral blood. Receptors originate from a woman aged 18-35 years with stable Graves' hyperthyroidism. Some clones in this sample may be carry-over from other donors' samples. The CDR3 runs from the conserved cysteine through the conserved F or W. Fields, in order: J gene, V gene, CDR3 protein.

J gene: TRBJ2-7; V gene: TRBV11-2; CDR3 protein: CASSLRPRRSGSSYEQYF
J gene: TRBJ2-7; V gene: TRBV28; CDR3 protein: CSSGTELYEQYF
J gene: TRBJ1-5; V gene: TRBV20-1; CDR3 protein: CSARDSRGFDQPQHF
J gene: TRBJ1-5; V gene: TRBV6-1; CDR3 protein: CATEWRFTVGQPQHF
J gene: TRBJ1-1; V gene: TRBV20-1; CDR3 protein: CSASEFRDTEAFF
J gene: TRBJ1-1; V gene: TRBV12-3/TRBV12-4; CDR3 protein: CASSREEVGTEAFF
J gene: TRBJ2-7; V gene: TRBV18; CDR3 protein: CASSDQIRGRDYEQYF
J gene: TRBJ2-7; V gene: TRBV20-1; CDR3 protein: CSASDSKSYEQYF
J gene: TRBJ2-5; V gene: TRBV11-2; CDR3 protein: CASSLGYLAGGPEETQYF
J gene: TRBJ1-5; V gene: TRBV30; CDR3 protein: CAWSDSSNQPQHF
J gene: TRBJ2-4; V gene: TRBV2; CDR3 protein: CASSESGSKNIKYF
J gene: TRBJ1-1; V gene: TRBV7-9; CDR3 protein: CASSAGERVNTEAFF
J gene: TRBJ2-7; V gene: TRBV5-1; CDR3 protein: CASSFEGGDYEQYF
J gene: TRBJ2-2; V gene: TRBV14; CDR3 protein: CASSRLPWGSGELFF
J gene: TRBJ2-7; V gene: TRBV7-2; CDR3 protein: CASSVDRDGNEQYF
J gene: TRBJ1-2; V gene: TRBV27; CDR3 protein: CASSPGDTTNYGYTF
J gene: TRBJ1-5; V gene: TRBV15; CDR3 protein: CATSSEQGAGQPQHF
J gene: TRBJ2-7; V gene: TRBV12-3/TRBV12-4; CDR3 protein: CASSGPAGSYEQYF
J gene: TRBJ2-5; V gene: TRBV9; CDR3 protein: CASSVHDEETQYF
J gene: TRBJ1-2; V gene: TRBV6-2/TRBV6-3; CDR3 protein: CASSYRLGEDPYGYTF
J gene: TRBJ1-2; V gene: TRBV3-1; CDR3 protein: CASTAKGGTGINGYTF
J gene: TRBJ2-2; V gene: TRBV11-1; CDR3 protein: CASSLVLRQQDTGELFF
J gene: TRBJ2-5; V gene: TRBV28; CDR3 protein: CAGGQGGEETQYF
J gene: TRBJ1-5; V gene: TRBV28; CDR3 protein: CASSFGTGWVRGSNQPQHF
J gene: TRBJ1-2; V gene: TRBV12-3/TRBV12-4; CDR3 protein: CASSLPDRLPSYGYTF
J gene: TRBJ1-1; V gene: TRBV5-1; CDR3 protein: CASSLRGDGTEAFF
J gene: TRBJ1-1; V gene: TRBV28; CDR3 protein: CASTLGGNTEAFF
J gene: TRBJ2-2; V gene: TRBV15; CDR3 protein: CATSSGQHTGELFF
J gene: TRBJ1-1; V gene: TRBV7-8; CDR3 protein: CASSLTSTEAFF
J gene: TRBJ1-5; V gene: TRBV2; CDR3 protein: CASSEAFQFQPQHF
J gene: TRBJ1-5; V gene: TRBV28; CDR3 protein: CASSSHREIGDQPQHF
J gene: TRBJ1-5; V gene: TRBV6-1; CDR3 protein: CASSPKNPAGHGQPQHF
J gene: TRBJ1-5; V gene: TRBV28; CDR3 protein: CASSRQGPSNQPQHF
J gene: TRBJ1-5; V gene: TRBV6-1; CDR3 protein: CASSESGSLIQPQHF
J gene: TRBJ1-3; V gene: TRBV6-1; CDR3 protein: CASGLGGKPIYF
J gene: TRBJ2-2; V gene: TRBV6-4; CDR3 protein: CASSAGQKSAGELFF
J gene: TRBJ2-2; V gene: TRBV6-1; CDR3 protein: CASRTSWDTGELFF
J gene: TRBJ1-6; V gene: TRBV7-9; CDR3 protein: CASSLIRHERSFF
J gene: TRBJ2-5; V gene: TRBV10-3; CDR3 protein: CAISGTSAETQYF
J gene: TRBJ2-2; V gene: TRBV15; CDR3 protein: CATASGGATGELFF
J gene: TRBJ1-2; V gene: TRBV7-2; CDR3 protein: CASSPLSSVGYTF
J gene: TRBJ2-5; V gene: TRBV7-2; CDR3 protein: CASSSVGGAQYF
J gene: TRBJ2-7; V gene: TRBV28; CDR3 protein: CASERSIPYEQYF
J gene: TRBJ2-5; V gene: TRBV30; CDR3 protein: CAWRRQGTETQYF
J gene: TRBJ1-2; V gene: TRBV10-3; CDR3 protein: CAIRTEREGYTF
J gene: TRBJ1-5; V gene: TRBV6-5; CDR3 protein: CASSSDSYQPQHF
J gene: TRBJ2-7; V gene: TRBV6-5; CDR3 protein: CASSYLRGWSYEQYF
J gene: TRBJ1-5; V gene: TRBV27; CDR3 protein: CASSLERAGQPQHF
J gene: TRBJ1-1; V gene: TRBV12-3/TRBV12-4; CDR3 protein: CASSGRTGANTEAFF